The 17 T cell receptor beta chains listed next were all sequenced from one sample in a study of follicular helper T cells after annual influenza vaccination. The time point is: 2014-2015 season, pre-vaccination. Generated by immunoSEQ multiplex PCR, the TCRdb table keeps only in-frame clones and is missing some. The sample consists of thousands of clones, roughly four fifths of them appearing once. Specimen: CXCR5+ CD38- circulating T follicular helper cells from blood, collected on the day of influenza vaccination. Subset indicated: circulating Tfh, non-naive CD4+CXCR5+PD-1+ (ICOS+CD38+ or ICOS-CD38-). The receptors stem from an adult who received the influenza vaccine.

The chain recombines TRBV5-1 with TRBJ2-7, with TRBD1 matching 10 bases. The CDR3 is made up of 17 amino acids. Germline assignment: CDR1 SGHRS and CDR2 YFSETQ. The ends lost 4 bases at V and 3 bases at J; junction bases unmatched: 13. The CDR3 nucleotides are TGCGCCAGCAGCCCGGGACAGGGGCACGTAGAGAACTACGAGCAGTACTTC. Translation: CASSPGQGHVENYEQYF.

CDR3 coding DNA: TGTGCCAGCAGCCCAAACGCGCTAGACTACGAGCAGTACTTC. Encoded protein: CASSPNALDYEQYF. The V call is TRBV6-6, the J call TRBJ2-7; D remains unclear. Germline V gene sequence: CDR1 MNHNY, CDR2 SVGAGI (reference sequence). V was trimmed by 6 bases and J by 3 bases, leaving 15 bases between them. The CDR3 contains 14 residues.

CDR3 sequence: CASSLGPATASSTNEKLFF. The CDR3 DNA reads as TGTGCCAGCAGCTTGGGCCCTGCGACAGCTAGTTCAACTAATGAAAAACTGTTTTTT. The chain recombines TRBV7-8 with TRBJ1-4, with D perhaps TRBD1 (5 bases). Trimming left V 3 bases short and J 0 bases short, with 20 bases between. The CDR3 spans 19 residues. Germline V gene data show CDR1 as SGHVS and CDR2 as FQNEAQ.

This clone appeared a few times. The chain is built from TRBV2 and TRBJ1-2, with D unclear. Trimming cost V 5 bases and J 0 bases, with 7 bases left between them. Germline loops: CDR1 SNHLY, CDR2 FYNNEI. CDR3 length equals 13 residues. The CDR3 protein is CASSSVTNYGYTF. For the CDR3, the DNA is TGTGCCAGCAGTTCAGTGACTAACTATGGCTACACCTTC.

The chain uses TRBV28 and TRBJ1-6; a weak D match, TRBD1 (5 bases). CDR1 is MDHEN, CDR2 SYDVKM, per germline. V lost 5 bases and J lost 9, with 14 bases in between. CDR3 length equals 14 residues. The CDR3 region is CASSTRARGSPLHF. The CDR3 DNA reads as TGTGCCAGCAGTACCAGGGCGCGTGGTTCACCCCTCCACTTT.

This sequence joins TRBV5-1 and TRBJ2-2, with no clear D. Germline CDR1 reads SGHRS; CDR2 reads YFSETQ. Trimming cost V 0 bases and J 0 bases, with 6 bases left between them. The CDR3 contains 15 residues. The CDR3 loop reads CASSLDPANTGELFF. CDR3 sequence (DNA): TGCGCCAGCAGCTTGGATCCGGCGAACACCGGGGAGCTGTTTTTT.

About this clone itself: The junction and the germline gene differ at one end; a read error may be behind it. This chain joins TRBV27 and TRBJ1-4, with D tentatively TRBD1 (5 bases). This CDR3 spans 14 amino acids. In germline, CDR1 is MNHEY, CDR2 SMNVEV (reference sequence). The CDR3 is CASSTRGGNEKLFF. CDR3 in DNA: TGTGCCAGCAGTACGAGGGGTGGGAATGAAAAGCTGTTTTTT.

V gene TRBV28 combines with J gene TRBJ2-5; 7 bases are a match to TRBD2. CDR1 and CDR2 from the germline V gene are MDHEN and SYDVKM. V dropped 7 bases and J dropped 5; count of bases not matched to a gene: 13. CDR3 size: 15 residues. In DNA form, the CDR3 reads TGTGCCAGCACCCCAGCGGCTAGCGGTGGTGAGACCCAGTACTTC. Protein sequence: CASTPAASGGETQYF.

The chain is built from TRBV5-1 and TRBJ2-5; 12 bases align to TRBD1. Germline V gene data show CDR1 as SGHRS and CDR2 as YFSETQ. Unmatched junction bases numbered 5, after V lost 0 bases and J lost 8 bases. The CDR3 sequence is 15 residues long. CDR3 sequence reads: CASSLAGQGAGTQYF. DNA of the CDR3: TGCGCCAGCAGCTTGGCGGGACAGGGGGCGGGAACCCAGTACTTC. Drawing the rest from reference TRBV5-1 and TRBJ2-5, the complete variable domain is KAGVTQTPRYLIKTRGQQVTLSCSPISGHRSVSWYQQTPGQGLQFLFEYFSETQRNKGNFPGRFSGRQFSNSRSEMNVSTLELGDSALYLCASSLAGQGAGTQYFGPGTRLLVL.

The rearrangement links TRBV19 to TRBJ1-5; D is uncertain. The V end lost 5 bases, the J end lost 2 bases, and 16 bases lay between the germline ends. From germline, CDR1 is LNHDA and CDR2 SQIVND (reference sequence). This CDR3 is built from 16 residues. The DNA of the CDR3 is TGTGCCAGTAGTCCGGAAGGAGGCAGTCGCAATCAGCCCCAGCATTTT. Protein product: CASSPEGGSRNQPQHF.

The genes are TRBV5-1 and TRBJ2-5, with D perhaps TRBD2 (6 bases). The CDR3 is 15 residues long. Looked up from germline, CDR1 is SGHRS and CDR2 is YFSETQ. Trimming stripped 1 base from V and 3 bases from J, with 13 bases between. CDR3 sequence: CASSLMDGGKETQYF. The CDR3 DNA reads as TGCGCCAGCAGCTTGATGGACGGGGGAAAAGAGACCCAGTACTTC.

The CDR3 DNA follows: TGTGCCAGCTCGTACCTTGGCTTGTCGGGCGACTCCTACGAGCAGTACTTC. It yields the protein CASSYLGLSGDSYEQYF. V is TRBV18 and J is TRBJ2-7; D gene ambiguous. The V gene's germline CDR1 is KGHSH and CDR2 LQKENI. The ends were cut back, 6 bases at V and 0 bases at J, with 21 bases in the middle. The CDR3 is 17 amino acids.

The V and J genes are TRBV2 and TRBJ2-5; TRBD2 might be the D (5 bases). V was cut by 9 bases and J by 4 bases, with 12 bases left in between. The length of the CDR3 is 12 residues. Per germline, CDR1 SNHLY and CDR2 FYNNEI. This CDR3 is CARREAPETQYF. The CDR3 DNA reads as TGTGCCAGACGGGAAGCCCCAGAGACCCAGTACTTC.

The chain is built from TRBV4-1 and TRBJ1-6, with a weak D call TRBD1 (6 bases). The germline V gene encodes CDR1 MGHRA and CDR2 YSYEKL. This CDR3 comprises 16 residues. The V end lost 4 bases, the J end lost 10 bases, and 20 bases lay between the germline ends. CDR3 sequence reads: CASSLRERGAPSPLHF. CDR3 nucleotide sequence: TGCGCCAGCAGCCTGAGGGAGAGGGGGGCTCCCTCACCCCTCCACTTT.

This chain uses TRBV18 with TRBJ1-2; D call uncertain. The CDR3 spans 14 residues. Looked up from germline, CDR1 is KGHSH and CDR2 is LQKENI. With 3 bases removed from V and 7 bases from J, the gap between germline ends came to 15 bases. This CDR3 reads CASSPRETDSGYTF. The CDR3 nucleotides are TGTGCCAGCTCACCCCGGGAGACGGACTCTGGCTACACCTTC. The full variable domain, completed using reference TRBV18 and TRBJ1-2, is NAGVMQNPRHLVRRRGQEARLRCSPMKGHSHVYWYRQLPEEGLKFMVYLQKENIIDESGMPKERFSAEFPKEGPSILRIQQVVRGDSAAYFCASSPRETDSGYTFGSGTRLTVV.

This clone came up a few times. J is TRBJ1-1 and V is TRBV2; D not certain. Germline CDR1 reads SNHLY; CDR2 reads FYNNEI. This CDR3 region has 12 residues. Trimming stripped 4 bases from V and 5 bases from J, with 8 bases between. This chain's CDR3 is CASSAFRTEAFF. The DNA of the CDR3 is TGTGCCAGCAGTGCGTTTAGGACTGAAGCTTTCTTT.

The chain couples TRBV28 to TRBJ2-2, with a tentative D call TRBD1 (6 bases). This CDR3 contains 14 residues. Between the trimmed V and J ends, which lost 3 bases and 4 bases, there was a span of 9 bases. Germline V gene lookup returns CDR1 MDHEN and CDR2 SYDVKM. CDR3 residues: CASSFPTGTGELFF. The CDR3 coding sequence is TGTGCCAGCAGTTTCCCGACAGGCACCGGGGAGCTGTTTTTT.